A selection of T cell receptor beta chains follows, all from one sample in a study of blood T cell repertoires in COVID-19. Profiled with immunoSEQ multiplex PCR; TCRdb holds only in-frame clones, not every one. The data show about 14,000 clones, over 65% seen once. Sequencing used peripheral blood. These receptors were taken from a man between 35 and 55 years old with active or convalescent COVID-19. The CDR3 runs from the conserved cysteine through the conserved F or W. Fields, in order: V gene, D gene, clone size, J gene, CDR3 DNA, CDR3 protein. The D gene is left open where the match is weak. Size is stated for part of the rows, as once, few or many counts, or as a class when the clone is expanded.

TRBV5-6	TRBD1	.	TRBJ2-2	TGTGCCAGCAGCTTGGTCCCGGGACAGTTAACCGGGGAGCTGTTTTTT	CASSLVPGQLTGELFF
TRBV9	TRBD2	.	TRBJ2-3	TGTGCCAGCAGCGCTAGCGGGGGGGCCCGAGATACGCAGTATTTT	CASSASGGARDTQYF
TRBV7-2	.	.	TRBJ1-6	TGTGCCAGCAGCTTGGACAGATCCTATAATTCACCCCTCCACTTT	CASSLDRSYNSPLHF
TRBV5-1	.	few	TRBJ1-3	TGCGCCAGCAAGGGGGAAGGTGGAAACACCATATATTTT	CASKGEGGNTIYF
TRBV28	TRBD2	.	TRBJ2-7	TGTGCCAGCAGTATTACGGCTAGCGGGGCGTACGAGCAGTACTTC	CASSITASGAYEQYF
TRBV10-2	TRBD2	.	TRBJ2-7	TGCGCCAGCCGAGGACTAGCTGGCTCCTACGAGCAGTACTTC	CASRGLAGSYEQYF
TRBV18	.	.	TRBJ2-2	TGTGCCAGCTCACTGGCCGAGAACACCGGGGAGCTGTTTTTT	CASSLAENTGELFF
TRBV14	.	few	TRBJ2-7	TGTGCCAGCAGCCTGGACAGTCCCGAGCAGTACTTC	CASSLDSPEQYF
TRBV4-3	TRBD2	.	TRBJ2-5	TGCGCCAGCAGCCAAGACTTAGCGGGGGGGTGGGAGACCCAGTACTTC	CASSQDLAGGWETQYF
TRBV7-9	TRBD1	.	TRBJ1-1	TGTGCCAGCAGCCCGAGGACAGGGGGCGAGTATAGAGCTTTCTTT	CASSPRTGGEYRAFF
TRBV5-1	.	.	TRBJ2-1	TGCGCCAGCAAAACTACGATCGGGGAAGGTGAGCAGTTCTTC	CASKTTIGEGEQFF
TRBV24-1	TRBD1	.	TRBJ2-2	TGTGCCACCAGTGACGTCCGGGACAGCTACACCGGGGAGCTGTTTTTT	CATSDVRDSYTGELFF
TRBV9	.	few	TRBJ1-5	TGTGCCAGCAGCGTAGGCTCAGGGAATCAGCCCCAGCATTTT	CASSVGSGNQPQHF
TRBV28	TRBD1	.	TRBJ2-4	TGTGCCAGCAGCCCCGACAGGGGGCTGTTTACGACCAAAAACATTCAGTACTTC	CASSPDRGLFTTKNIQYF